Below, 15 T cell receptor beta chains from the same sample are listed, as sequenced in a study of blood T cells in healthy people across ages. With a J-beta primer mix and a sample-barcoded 5' primer, a second PCR ran about 6 to 11 cycles. In TCRdb, the 5' RACE reads were re-called with MiXCR into one record per CDR3 protein. In the table there are approximately 490,000 distinct CDR3 sequences, under 30% of which are singletons. The sample was also reused in another study, on T cells of mothers and their children.

The sequenced material came from blood. Every receptor here comes from a boy aged 5-17 years in good health.

This clonotype was seen only a few times. This sequence joins TRBV3-1 and TRBJ2-5, with 7 bases that match TRBD2. The CDR3 is 15 residues long. The germline V gene encodes CDR1 LGHDT and CDR2 YNNKEL (reference sequence). V lost 0 bases to trimming and J lost 6 bases; unmatched junction nucleotides: 7. DNA of the CDR3: TGTGCCAGCAGCCAAGATATGACGGGAGGAAAGACCCAGTACTTC. It specifies CASSQDMTGGKTQYF.

The chain is built from TRBV7-9 and TRBJ1-3; D gene unclear. Looked up from germline, CDR1 is SEHNR and CDR2 is FQNEAQ (reference sequence). This CDR3 has 13 residues. Trimming shortened V by 1 base and J by 9 bases, and 10 bases separated the two germline ends. The CDR3: CASSLDDSGTIYF. CDR3 in DNA: TGTGCCAGCAGCTTAGATGACTCAGGCACCATATATTTT.

The chain links TRBV7-2 to TRBJ2-2, with 9 bases matching TRBD1. The CDR3 totals 16 residues. Per the germline V gene, CDR1 is SGHTA and CDR2 is FQGNSA. The V segment lost 6 bases and the J segment 2 bases; nucleotides outside the gene matches: 7. This chain's CDR3 is CASRPGQGLNTGELFF. CDR3 in DNA: TGTGCCAGCAGACCCGGACAGGGGTTAAACACCGGGGAGCTGTTTTTT.

The rearrangement uses TRBV7-3 and TRBJ2-1; TRBD2 agrees at 13 bases. Germline V gene sequence: CDR1 SGHTA, CDR2 FQGTGA. The CDR3 contains 15 residues. The J segment lost 9 bases and the V segment lost 5 bases, leaving 7 bases of the junction unmatched. The CDR3 DNA is TGTGCCAGCAGCCTAGGACTAGCGGGAGAAGGTGAGCAGTTCTTC. Encoded protein: CASSLGLAGEGEQFF.

This clonotype has just a few counts. This sequence joins TRBV20-1 and TRBJ2-5; TRBD2 agrees at 12 bases. The CDR3 extends over 14 amino acids. The V segment lost 7 bases and the J segment 5 bases; nucleotides outside the gene matches: 8. Germline CDR1 and CDR2: DFQATT and SNEGSKA (reference sequence). CDR3 coding DNA: TGCAGTGTCCCGACTAGCGGGGGATGGGAGACCCAGTACTTC. It is translated as CSVPTSGGWETQYF.

This rearrangement joins TRBV10-3 to TRBJ2-1; 9 bases map to TRBD1. The J call may be in error: the DNA end matches TRBJ2-7 better. This CDR3 region has 13 residues. Germline values: CDR1 ENHRY, CDR2 SYGVKD. The CDR3 DNA reads TGTGCCATCAGCACGGGACAGGGCTACGAGCAGTACTTC. Protein: CAISTGQGYEQYF.

The chain is built from TRBV7-9 and TRBJ2-7; 7 positions match TRBD1. Germline CDR1 reads SEHNR; CDR2 reads FQNEAQ (reference sequence). Trimming removed 5 bases from V and 6 bases from J; junction bases left unmatched: 4. The CDR3 is 12 amino acids. The CDR3 nucleotides read TGTGCCAGCAGCACCCCAGGGGGCGAGCAGTACTTC. This translates into CASSTPGGEQYF.

Only a few counts were recorded for this clonotype. The gene calls are TRBV11-2 and TRBJ2-3; possible D gene TRBD2, 6 bases. Trimming took off 9 bases at V and 5 bases at J, with 27 bases between the two ends. The germline CDR1 and CDR2 sequences are SGHAT and FQNNGV. The CDR3 is 17 residues long. The CDR3 coding sequence is TGTGCCAGTAACTCCGAGAGGGAGGTAAATGTACGAGATACGCAGTATTTT. Translation: CASNSEREVNVRDTQYF.

With regard to this clonotype: The junction differs from germline at one of its ends, possibly a read error. V usage is TRBV29-1 and J usage is TRBJ1-4; no clear D gene. Looked up from germline, CDR1 is SQVTM and CDR2 is ANQGSEA. The CDR3 has 13 amino acids. The CDR3 DNA follows: TGCAGCGCAAAAGGGATGACTAATGAAAGACTGTTTTTT. It translates to CSAKGMTNERLFF.

This chain uses TRBV4-2 with TRBJ2-5; a weak D match, TRBD2 (5 bases). The end of the DNA fits TRBJ2-7 better, so the J call may be wrong. The CDR3 totals 15 residues. Germline V gene data show CDR1 as LGHNA and CDR2 as YNFKEQ. In nucleotides, the CDR3 is TGTGCCAGCAGCCAAGACCCACTAGGTGCCTACGAGCAGTACTTC. Translated: CASSQDPLGAYEQYF.

This clonotype was observed a handful of times. The CDR3 DNA is TGTGCCACCAGTGACAGACCCGGGACTAGCGACTACAATGAGCAGTTCTTC. It is translated as CATSDRPGTSDYNEQFF. The genes are TRBV24-1 and TRBJ2-5; 10 bases are shared with TRBD2. The J call is doubtful: the DNA matches TRBJ2-1 better. Germline CDR1 is KGHDR and CDR2 is SFDVKD. CDR3 size: 17 residues.

The chain uses TRBV24-1 and TRBJ2-5, with D possibly matching TRBD2 (5 bases). The J call is uncertain, as TRBJ2-1 better fits the DNA end. This CDR3 spans 12 amino acids. Germline CDR1 KGHDR, CDR2 SFDVKD. CDR3 in DNA: TGTGCCACCAGTGCCCCCGGGGATGAGCAGTTCTTC. This translates into CATSAPGDEQFF.

This clonotype has just a few counts. V gene TRBV15 combines with J gene TRBJ1-1; no clear D. The CDR3 covers 15 residues. V was shortened by 7 bases and J by 1 base, with 16 bases between the two germline ends. Germline lookup yields CDR1 LNHNV and CDR2 YYDKDF (reference sequence). CDR3 sequence reads: CATTQQYQENTEAFF. The CDR3 coding sequence is TGTGCCACCACCCAACAATACCAAGAGAACACTGAAGCTTTCTTT.

The chain links TRBV25-1 to TRBJ1-2; D call uncertain. The germline V gene encodes CDR1 MGHDK and CDR2 SYGVNS. The CDR3 consists of 15 residues. Trimming took 3 bases from V and 0 from J, leaving 11 bases between them. For the CDR3, the DNA is TGTGCCAGCAGTGACCCGACGCGTTCTAACTATGGCTACACCTTC. Amino acid sequence: CASSDPTRSNYGYTF.

The chain employs TRBV20-1 and TRBJ2-1, with TRBD2 matching over 8 bases. There are 14 residues in the CDR3. After removal of 1 base from V and 5 bases from J, the junction contained 4 bases not matched to a gene. CDR1 and CDR2 (germline): DFQATT, SNEGSKA (reference sequence). CDR3 in DNA: TGCAGTGCTAGAGCGGGAGGGTCGAACAATGAGCAGTTCTTC. Translation gives CSARAGGSNNEQFF.